Here is one TCR beta chain with its context. This sample stems from a study of blood T cell repertoires in COVID-19. Overall study context: Either two negative PCRs, clearance, or symptom resolution qualified Cohort 3 donors as recovered. PBMCs, B-cell-depleted T cells, or T cells were the source of the cDNA or gDNA that made up the material.

Membership in each cohort depended on participant-reported clinical history. Sequencing was performed with immunoSEQ multiplex PCR; in TCRdb, only in-frame clones are kept and a portion is missing. In the table there are 150,000 to 200,000 clones, around 83% of which are singletons. Germline V gene sequence: CDR1 GTSNPN, CDR2 SVGIG (reference sequence). V lost 2 bases, J lost 3 bases, and 5 bases stayed unmatched. The CDR3 consists of 15 residues. This TCR was sampled from a middle-aged woman in a cohort exposed to, infected with or recovered from COVID-19 (not recorded which). What was sequenced was PBMCs or T cells enriched from blood (not recorded which). The J gene is TRBJ2-3, the V gene TRBV30, with 10 positions matching TRBD2. The DNA of the CDR3 is TGTGCCTGGAGTCGCCTAGCGGGAGAAACAGATACGCAGTATTTT. Its translation: CAWSRLAGETDTQYF.